This T cell receptor (beta chain) was retrieved from a study of T cell repertoires in cytomegalovirus infection. Study-wide points: Dominant in the ex vivo response were TCR beta clonotypes restricted by HLA-C and specific for CMV.

V was trimmed by 8 bases and J by 4 bases, leaving 12 bases between them. This CDR3 comprises 12 residues. The germline V gene encodes CDR1 SNHLY and CDR2 FYNNEI. Comments on this clonotype: Its antigen remains unidentified.

From the reads, TCRdb called clonotypes with MiXCR, one entry per CDR3 protein. The table lists some 590,000 distinct CDR3 sequences, just under 40% of them singletons. The source of this sequence is a human donor in good health (CMV status not recorded). Some clones in this sample may be carry-over from other donors' samples. The sample was cultured PBMCs, taken from culture after CMV antigen stimulation. This sequence joins TRBV2 and TRBJ2-7; D is undetermined. CDR3 residues: CASARVLYEQYF. The CDR3 DNA reads as TGTGCCAGCGCCCGGGTTCTGTACGAGCAGTACTTC. The full variable domain, its missing parts supplied by reference TRBV2 and TRBJ2-7, is EPEVTQTPSHQVTQMGQEVILRCVPISNHLYFYWYRQILGQKVEFLVSFYNNEISEKSEIFDDQFSVERPDGSNFTLKIRSTKLEDSAMYFCASARVLYEQYFGPGTRLTVT.